One and the same sample provided the 10 T cell receptor beta chains below, sequenced in a study of cytomegalovirus exposure and HLA in healthy donors. This table comes from immunoSEQ multiplex PCR, and its TCRdb copy is limited to in-frame clones, with some not included. This sample carries around 180,000 clones, more than 75% of them seen once, and the ten largest clones take almost 1.5%. What was sequenced was PBMCs. The receptors originated from a woman aged 18-35 years in good health and CMV-seronegative.

This chain joins TRBV5-4 and TRBJ1-2, with 7 bases matching TRBD1. V shed 4 bases and J 5 bases; nucleotides not matched to a gene: 5. Germline CDR1 reads SGHNT; CDR2 reads YYREEE (reference sequence). This CDR3 comprises 13 residues. The CDR3 region has the DNA TGTGCCAGCAGCGTAGGGGGCCGGTATGGCTACACCTTC. It specifies CASSVGGRYGYTF.

This chain connects TRBV19 to TRBJ2-7; TRBD1 matches at 8 bases. Germline assignment: CDR1 LNHDA and CDR2 SQIVND (reference sequence). J was trimmed by 0 bases and V by 0 bases; bases with no gene match: 7. This CDR3 spans 17 amino acids. CDR3 sequence: CASSIDRGQGSSYEQYF. The DNA of the CDR3 is TGTGCCAGTAGTATAGATCGAGGACAGGGAAGCTCCTACGAGCAGTACTTC.

The chain has TRBV9 and TRBJ1-3; D not certain. This CDR3 has 16 residues. Between the trimmed V and J ends, which lost 3 bases and 0 bases, there was a span of 13 bases. Per the germline V gene, CDR1 is SGDLS and CDR2 is YYNGEE. The CDR3 DNA follows: TGTGCCAGCAGCGCTAACGCGGGGATCTCTGGAAACACCATATATTTT. This translates into CASSANAGISGNTIYF.

The V and J genes are TRBV5-8 and TRBJ2-7; 7 nucleotides line up with TRBD1. The CDR3 has 14 residues. Trimming removed 0 bases from V and 6 bases from J; junction bases left unmatched: 6. Germline CDR1 reads SGHTS; CDR2 reads YDEGEE. The CDR3 loop reads CASSLDRGTLEQYF. The CDR3 region has the DNA TGTGCCAGCAGCTTGGACAGGGGAACGCTCGAGCAGTACTTC.

J is TRBJ1-2 and V is TRBV19; no firm D call. Trimming pared 5 bases from V and 6 bases from J, leaving 10 bases between. This CDR3 spans 12 amino acids. Germline V gives CDR1 LNHDA, CDR2 SQIVND (reference sequence). CDR3 region: CASSPGVHGYTF. Here the CDR3 DNA reads TGTGCCAGTAGTCCCGGGGTCCATGGCTACACCTTC.

The chain recombines TRBV4-1 with TRBJ1-2, with a weak D call TRBD1 (5 bases). V lost 3 bases, J lost 7 bases, and 21 bases lay in between. The CDR3 is 16 amino acids. Germline V gives CDR1 MGHRA, CDR2 YSYEKL. The CDR3 here is CASSQRTGTTSAGYTF. The DNA for the CDR3 is TGCGCCAGCAGCCAGCGAACAGGAACTACCTCGGCTGGCTACACCTTC.

In DNA form, the CDR3 reads TGCGCCAGCAGTGGGGCAGGGGCCTACAATGAGCAGTTCTTC. Protein: CASSGAGAYNEQFF. The rearrangement uses TRBV10-1 and TRBJ2-1, with D perhaps matching TRBD1 (6 bases). Per germline, CDR1 WNHNN and CDR2 SYGVQD (reference sequence). The CDR3 runs 14 residues. Trimming stripped 4 bases from V and 2 bases from J, with 9 bases between.

V is TRBV5-4 and J is TRBJ2-7; perhaps TRBD2 as D (6 bases). The germline V gene has CDR1 SGHNT and CDR2 YYREEE (reference sequence). Trimming removed 4 bases from V and 1 base from J, with 15 bases in between. The CDR3 length is 15 residues. The CDR3 DNA reads as TGTGCCAGCAGCGTCGGGACTGTACATTCCTACGAGCAGTACTTC. Residues: CASSVGTVHSYEQYF.

This chain uses TRBV10-3 with TRBJ2-2; possible D gene TRBD2, 6 bases. The germline V and J ends were trimmed by 2 bases and 0 bases, with 10 bases remaining between them. CDR3 size: 16 residues. Germline lookup yields CDR1 ENHRY and CDR2 SYGVKD. The CDR3 here is CAISERGLSNTGELFF. CDR3 DNA: TGTGCCATCAGTGAGCGGGGACTCTCGAACACCGGGGAGCTGTTTTTT.

The V gene is TRBV11-2, the J gene TRBJ2-7; no clear D gene. In germline, CDR1 is SGHAT, CDR2 FQNNGV. V was pared by 1 base and J by 2 bases, with 15 bases between. The CDR3 sequence is 16 residues long. CDR3 sequence reads: CASSLVSSMGPYEQYF. CDR3 nucleotide sequence: TGTGCCAGCAGCTTAGTATCCAGTATGGGCCCCTACGAGCAGTACTTC.